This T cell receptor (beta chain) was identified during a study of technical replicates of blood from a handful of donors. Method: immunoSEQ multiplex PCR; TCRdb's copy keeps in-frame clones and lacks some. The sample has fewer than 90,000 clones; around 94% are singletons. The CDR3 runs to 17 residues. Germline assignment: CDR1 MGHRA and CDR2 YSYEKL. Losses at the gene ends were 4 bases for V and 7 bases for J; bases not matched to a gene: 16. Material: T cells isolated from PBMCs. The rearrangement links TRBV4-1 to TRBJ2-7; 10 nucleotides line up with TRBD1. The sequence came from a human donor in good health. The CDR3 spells CASSRKGRGDRGGEQYF. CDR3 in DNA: TGCGCCAGCAGCCGAAAGGGTAGAGGGGACAGGGGAGGGGAGCAGTACTTC.